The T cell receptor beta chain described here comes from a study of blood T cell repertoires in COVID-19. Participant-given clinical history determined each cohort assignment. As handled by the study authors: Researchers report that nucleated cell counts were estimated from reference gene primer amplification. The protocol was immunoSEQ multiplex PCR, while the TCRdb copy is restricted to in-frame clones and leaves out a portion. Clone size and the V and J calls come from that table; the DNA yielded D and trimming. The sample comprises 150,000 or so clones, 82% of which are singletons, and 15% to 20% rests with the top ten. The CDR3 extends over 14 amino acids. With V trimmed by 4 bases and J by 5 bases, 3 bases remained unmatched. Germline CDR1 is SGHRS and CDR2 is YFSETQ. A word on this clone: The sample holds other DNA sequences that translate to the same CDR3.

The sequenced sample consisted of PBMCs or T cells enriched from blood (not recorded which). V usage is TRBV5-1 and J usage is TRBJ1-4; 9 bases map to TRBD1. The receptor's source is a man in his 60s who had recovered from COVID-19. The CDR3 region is CASSLTGGNEKLFF. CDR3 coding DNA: TGCGCCAGCAGCCTGACAGGGGGGAATGAAAAACTGTTTTTT.